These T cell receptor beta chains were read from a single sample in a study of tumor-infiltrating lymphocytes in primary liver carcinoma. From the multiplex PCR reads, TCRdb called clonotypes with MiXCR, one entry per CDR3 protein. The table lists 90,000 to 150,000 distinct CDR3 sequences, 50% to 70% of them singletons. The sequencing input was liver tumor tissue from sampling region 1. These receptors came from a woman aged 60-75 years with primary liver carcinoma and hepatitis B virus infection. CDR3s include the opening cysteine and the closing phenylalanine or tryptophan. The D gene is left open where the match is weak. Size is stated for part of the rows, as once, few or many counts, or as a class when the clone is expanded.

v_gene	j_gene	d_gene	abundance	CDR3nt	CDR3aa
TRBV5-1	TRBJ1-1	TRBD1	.	TGCGCCAGCACCTTGGGGACAGCTAACACTGAAGCTTTCTTT	CASTLGTANTEAFF
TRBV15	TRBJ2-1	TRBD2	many	TGTGCCACCCAGGGGACTAGCGTATACAATGAGCAGTTCTTC	CATQGTSVYNEQFF
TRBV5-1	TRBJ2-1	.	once	TGCGCCAGCAGCCCTCGGGACACGCGCCAGAATGAGCAGTTCTTC	CASSPRDTRQNEQFF
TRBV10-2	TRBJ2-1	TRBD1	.	TGCGCCAGCAGTGGGACAGGGGTCGCTGAGCAGTTCTTC	CASSGTGVAEQFF
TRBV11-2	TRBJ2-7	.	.	TGTGCCAGAACGACCCCTGGGCGGGAGTCAAGGGGGGAGCAGTACTTC	CARTTPGRESRGEQYF
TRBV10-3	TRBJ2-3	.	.	TGTGCCTCCGTTGCCAAGCCCGAAGATACGCAGTATTTT	CASVAKPEDTQYF
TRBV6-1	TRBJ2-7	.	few	TGTGCTAGCAGCGATAGCATGAAGGGAGCGGCGAGGGGCTACGAGCAGTACTTC	CASSDSMKGAARGYEQYF
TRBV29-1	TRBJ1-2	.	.	TGCAGCATTGAGGAAAGGGGCTATGGCCACACCTTC	CSIEERGYGHTF
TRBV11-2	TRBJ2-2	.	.	TGTGCCAGCAGTCGAATATTGGACAGCACCGGGGAGCTGTTTTTT	CASSRILDSTGELFF
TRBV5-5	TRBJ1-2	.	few	TGTGCCAGCAGCTTGGGGACCGGATACGGATATGGCTACACCTTC	CASSLGTGYGYGYTF
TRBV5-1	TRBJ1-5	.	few	TGCGCCAGCAGCTTGGGGACAACTCAAGGGAATCAGCCCCAGCATTTT	CASSLGTTQGNQPQHF
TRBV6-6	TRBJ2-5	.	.	TGTTCCAACAGCCCACAGACCGCTACGGAGACCCAGTACTTC	CSNSPQTATETQYF
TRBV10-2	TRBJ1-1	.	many	TGCGCCAGCAGGTTCGACACTGAAGCTTTCTTT	CASRFDTEAFF
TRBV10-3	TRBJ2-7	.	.	TGTGCCATCAGTGAGTCGACGGCCGGGTCCCGGGGGGCCTACGGGCAGTACTTC	CAISESTAGSRGAYGQYF
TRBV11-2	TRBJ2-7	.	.	TGTGCCAGCAGCTTAGGATGGGTCTGGAGCCAAACGGACTTC	CASSLGWVWSQTDF
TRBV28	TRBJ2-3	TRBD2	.	TGTGCCAGCAGTTCCCGACTAGCGGGAGAGGTAGATACGCAGTATTTT	CASSSRLAGEVDTQYF
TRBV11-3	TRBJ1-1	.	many	TGTGCCAGCAGCTCCGGCCGCGGCCAGACGAACACTGAAGCTTTCTTT	CASSSGRGQTNTEAFF
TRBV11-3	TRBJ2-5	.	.	TGTGCCAGCAGCTCCCTTAAGGGGGGAGGAGAGACCCAGTGTTTC	CASSSLKGGGETQCF
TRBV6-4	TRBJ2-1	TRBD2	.	TGTGCCAGCTCTCCTAGCGGGGGACTCTACGATGAGCAGTTCTTC	CASSPSGGLYDEQFF
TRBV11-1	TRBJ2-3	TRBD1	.	TGTGCCAGCTGCACCACCGGGACAGGGGGCCCAGATACGCGGTATTTT	CASCTTGTGGPDTRYF
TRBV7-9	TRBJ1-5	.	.	TGTGCCAGCAGCGGAGAGTATAGCAATCAACCCCAGCATTTT	CASSGEYSNQPQHF
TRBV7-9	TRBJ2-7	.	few	TGTGCCAGCAGCTCGGGGGGGACAGGGATTAACTACGAGCAGTACTTC	CASSSGGTGINYEQYF
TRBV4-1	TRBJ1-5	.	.	TGCGCCAGCAGTCTAGAACAGGAGTGGCAGCCCCAACATTTT	CASSLEQEWQPQHF
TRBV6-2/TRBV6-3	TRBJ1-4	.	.	TGTGCCAGTAGTTTACGACAGAGGGGAAATGAAAAACTGTTTTTT	CASSLRQRGNEKLFF
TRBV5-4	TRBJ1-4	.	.	TGTGCCGGCAGCTTGGCCCCAGGGGCTGAAAAGCTGTTTTTT	CAGSLAPGAEKLFF
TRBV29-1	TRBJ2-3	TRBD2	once	TGCATCGTCGAAGGGGTAACTAGCGGTCGCACAGATACGCAGTATTTT	CIVEGVTSGRTDTQYF
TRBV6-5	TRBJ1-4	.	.	TGTGCCAGCGGATCACGGGGGGCTAATGAAAAACTGTTTTTT	CASGSRGANEKLFF
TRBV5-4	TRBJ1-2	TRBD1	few	TGTGCCAGCAGCTCAACACAGGGGGCGCGAGGCTACACCTTC	CASSSTQGARGYTF
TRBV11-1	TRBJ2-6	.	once	TGCGCCAGCGAGCCGGGTCTAACGTCTGGGGCCAACGTCCTGAATTTC	CASEPGLTSGANVLNF
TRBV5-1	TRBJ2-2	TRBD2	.	TGCGCCAGCAGCCAAAGACTAGCGGGAGGGCCGAACACCGGGGAGCTGTTTTTT	CASSQRLAGGPNTGELFF
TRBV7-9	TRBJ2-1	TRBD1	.	TGTGCCAGCAGCCAAGGACAGGGACACTACAATGAGCAGTTCTTC	CASSQGQGHYNEQFF
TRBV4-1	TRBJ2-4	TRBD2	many	TGCGCCAGCAGCCTGGGACTAGCGGGAGGGCCGGCCAAAAACATTCAGTACTTC	CASSLGLAGGPAKNIQYF
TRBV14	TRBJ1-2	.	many	TGTGCCAGCAGTCAGACTGGGGTTGGCTACACCTTC	CASSQTGVGYTF
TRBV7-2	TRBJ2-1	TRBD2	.	TGTGCCAGCAGCTTAGAACTAGCGGGAGGCGGAGAGCAGTTCTTC	CASSLELAGGGEQFF
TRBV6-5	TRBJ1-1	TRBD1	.	TGTGCCAGCAGACGGGACAGTCCTGGAGCTTTCTTT	CASRRDSPGAFF
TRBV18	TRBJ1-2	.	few	TGTGCCAGCTCACCATCACAGGTTGACTATGGCTACACCTTC	CASSPSQVDYGYTF
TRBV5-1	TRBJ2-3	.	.	TGCGCCAGCAGCTTCGGTGGGGTAGCAGATACGCAGTATTTT	CASSFGGVADTQYF
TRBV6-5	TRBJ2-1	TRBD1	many	TGTGCCAGCAGTAGACAGGGGGTTGGTACAGGTGAGCAGTTCTTC	CASSRQGVGTGEQFF